The 5 T cell receptor beta chains below come from one sample, sequenced in a study of blood T cells in healthy people across ages. A J-beta primer mix and a sample-barcoded 5' primer were used in a second PCR of roughly 6 to 12 cycles. TCRdb used MiXCR to reprocess the 5' RACE reads, holding one entry per CDR3 protein. The sample consists of around 800,000 distinct CDR3 sequences, around 24% of them appearing once. These data also featured in a second study, about T cells of mothers and their children.

Sequences were obtained from blood. These receptors were collected from a boy aged 10-17 years in good health.

This clonotype appeared a few times. The V and J genes are TRBV3-1 and TRBJ2-5; TRBD1 aligns across 7 bases. Germline trimming cut 4 bases from V and 5 bases from J; bases unmatched to any gene: 10. Per the germline V gene, CDR1 is LGHDT and CDR2 is YNNKEL (reference sequence). This CDR3 spans 15 amino acids. The CDR3 here is CASSPADRNGETQYF. DNA for the CDR3: TGTGCCAGCAGCCCGGCGGACAGGAACGGGGAGACCCAGTACTTC.

Regarding this clonotype: The CDR3 ends on some other residue instead of the conserved phenylalanine or tryptophan, so this is likely a read error. This rearrangement joins TRBV6-5 to TRBJ2-1, with TRBD2 identical over 9 bases. After removal of 10 bases from V and 6 bases from J, the junction contained 7 bases not matched to a gene. This CDR3 spans 13 amino acids. The V gene's germline CDR1 is MNHEY and CDR2 SVGAGI. CDR3 amino acids: CATGRGGRNEQFS. Written as DNA, the CDR3 is TGTGCCACAGGGCGGGGGGGCCGCAATGAGCAGTTCTCC.

The chain employs TRBV29-1 and TRBJ2-5; unclear D gene. This CDR3 region has 10 residues. V was trimmed by 4 bases and J by 9 bases, leaving 9 bases between them. CDR1 SQVTM and CDR2 ANQGSEA come from the germline V gene. CDR3 amino acids: CSVGTEPQYF. The CDR3 DNA follows: TGCAGCGTTGGAACGGAGCCCCAGTACTTC.

This clonotype was counted between two and nine times. The rearrangement links TRBV29-1 to TRBJ2-1, with 7 bases fitting TRBD2. This CDR3 contains 14 residues. Germline CDR1 SQVTM, CDR2 ANQGSEA. V shed 7 bases, J shed 3 bases, and the junction held 9 bases outside the gene matches. CDR3 amino acids: CSARSGTDYNEQFF. DNA for the CDR3: TGCAGCGCCCGCAGCGGGACCGACTACAATGAGCAGTTCTTC.

V and J are TRBV2 and TRBJ2-1; D is uncertain. This CDR3 has 12 amino acids. Between the trimmed V and J ends, which lost 1 base and 13 bases, there was a span of 11 bases. Germline assignment: CDR1 SNHLY and CDR2 FYNNEI. CDR3 nucleotide sequence: TGTGCCAGCAGTGAAGAGGGCAGGCCTCAGTTCTTC. It codes for CASSEEGRPQFF.